The rows below give T cell receptor beta chains drawn from one sample of a study of identical twins. TCRdb passed the 5' RACE reads through MiXCR, listing each CDR3 protein once. The repertoire holds 420,000 or so distinct CDR3 sequences, with about 18% as singletons. The sample taken for sequencing was naive T cells sorted from blood. The receptors here all came from a man aged 50 to 59 in good health. CDR3s include the opening cysteine and the closing phenylalanine or tryptophan. Each record gives: V gene, D gene, J gene, clone size, CDR3 length, CDR3 DNA, CDR3 protein. A D gene is named only where the DNA matches it firmly. Expanded clones get a size class; other rows say once, few or many, or leave the size out.

V: TRBV5-5; D: -; J: TRBJ2-7; size: many; length: 12; DNA: TGTGCCAGCAGCTTACAGGTTGGGGAGCAGTACTTC; CDR3: CASSLQVGEQYF
V: TRBV12-3/TRBV12-4; D: -; J: TRBJ2-1; size: -; length: 14; DNA: TGTGCCAGCAGCCTTACAGGTGTGAACAATGAGCAGTTCTTC; CDR3: CASSLTGVNNEQFF
V: TRBV7-8; D: -; J: TRBJ2-7; size: many; length: 13; DNA: TGTGCCAGCAGCGTAAGCTATGCCTACGAGCAGTACTTC; CDR3: CASSVSYAYEQYF
V: TRBV12-3/TRBV12-4; D: -; J: TRBJ2-7; size: -; length: 13; DNA: TGTGCCAGCACGCTACAGGGGACTGGTGAGCAGTACTTC; CDR3: CASTLQGTGEQYF
V: TRBV20-1; D: TRBD2; J: TRBJ2-1; size: many; length: 14; DNA: TGCAGTGCCATGACTAGCGGGGGTTACAATGAGCAGTTCTTC; CDR3: CSAMTSGGYNEQFF
V: TRBV7-9; D: -; J: TRBJ2-7; size: many; length: 12; DNA: TGTGCCAGCAGCATGTTACCCTACGAGCAGTACTTC; CDR3: CASSMLPYEQYF
V: TRBV11-1; D: -; J: TRBJ2-4; size: many; length: 16; DNA: TGTGCCAGCAGCTTGTCGGGCGGGATAGCCAAAAACATTCAGTACTTC; CDR3: CASSLSGGIAKNIQYF
V: TRBV19; D: -; J: TRBJ1-3; size: few; length: 15; DNA: TGTGCCAGTAGTATCGGCGGGGTCCCCGGAAACACCATATATTTT; CDR3: CASSIGGVPGNTIYF
V: TRBV4-3; D: -; J: TRBJ2-1; size: few; length: 18; DNA: TGCGCCAGCAGCCAAGATCCCCCATCCCGGGTCGCCTACAATGAGCAGTTCTTC; CDR3: CASSQDPPSRVAYNEQFF
V: TRBV7-6; D: -; J: TRBJ1-2; size: once; length: 15; DNA: TGTGCCAGCAGCCCCTCGCGGGGGCGCGTACTTGGCTACACCTTC; CDR3: CASSPSRGRVLGYTF
V: TRBV7-9; D: -; J: TRBJ2-1; size: -; length: 11; DNA: TGTGCCAGCAGCACTAGGGATGAGCAGTTCTTC; CDR3: CASSTRDEQFF
V: TRBV27; D: -; J: TRBJ2-1; size: many; length: 15; DNA: TGTGCCAGCAGCCAAACCGGGACTGGTCCGCATGAGCAGTTCTTC; CDR3: CASSQTGTGPHEQFF
V: TRBV6-5; D: -; J: TRBJ1-1; size: many; length: 13; DNA: TGTGCCAGCAGTTACCGTCGGACGTCCGAAGCTTTCTTT; CDR3: CASSYRRTSEAFF
V: TRBV7-8; D: -; J: TRBJ1-4; size: -; length: 14; DNA: TGTGCCAGCAGCTTTAGGCCCATCGGTGAAAAACTGTTTTTT; CDR3: CASSFRPIGEKLFF
V: TRBV12-3/TRBV12-4; D: -; J: TRBJ1-2; size: many; length: 17; DNA: TGTGCCAGCAGTTTTTCAGCCGGGACCGCACCTAACTATGGCTACACCTTC; CDR3: CASSFSAGTAPNYGYTF
V: TRBV20-1; D: -; J: TRBJ2-7; size: -; length: 12; DNA: TGCAGTGTACCGACGGGGTTCTACGAGCAGTACTTC; CDR3: CSVPTGFYEQYF
V: TRBV20-1; D: TRBD2; J: TRBJ2-3; size: -; length: 16; DNA: TGCAGTGCTATGACTAGCGGGAGTGCGGGCACAGATACGCAGTATTTT; CDR3: CSAMTSGSAGTDTQYF
V: TRBV27; D: TRBD2; J: TRBJ2-1; size: -; length: 14; DNA: TGTGCCAGCAGTTGGCCAGCCCGCGGGGGTGAGCAGTTCTTC; CDR3: CASSWPARGGEQFF
V: TRBV12-3/TRBV12-4; D: TRBD1; J: TRBJ1-2; size: few; length: 15; DNA: TGTGCCAGCAGTCCCGGACAGGGGGCTACCTATGGCTACACCTTC; CDR3: CASSPGQGATYGYTF
V: TRBV6-1; D: TRBD1; J: TRBJ1-5; size: many; length: 15; DNA: TGTGCCAGCCAGGGGACAGTTGTGAGCAATCAGCCCCAGCATTTT; CDR3: CASQGTVVSNQPQHF
V: TRBV5-6; D: -; J: TRBJ2-1; size: -; length: 14; DNA: TGTGCCAGCAGCTCAACAGCCGCGGTAGATGAGCAGTTCTTC; CDR3: CASSSTAAVDEQFF
V: TRBV5-1; D: TRBD1; J: TRBJ2-2; size: -; length: 16; DNA: TGCGCCAGCAGCTCTCGGACAGGCACGTTGCCGGGGGAGCTGTTTTTT; CDR3: CASSSRTGTLPGELFF
V: TRBV11-2; D: TRBD2; J: TRBJ2-5; size: many; length: 16; DNA: TGTGCCAGCAGCGCGGGGGGTCCTAGCGGCCAAGAGACCCAGTACTTC; CDR3: CASSAGGPSGQETQYF
V: TRBV28; D: TRBD2; J: TRBJ2-1; size: many; length: 16; DNA: TGTGCCAGCAGATCCGATAGCGGGGGAGCCTACAATGAGCAGTTCTTC; CDR3: CASRSDSGGAYNEQFF
V: TRBV7-6; D: -; J: TRBJ2-7; size: once; length: 15; DNA: TGTGCCAGCAGCTTACAGGGAGAGGGTCCTTACGAGCAGTACTTC; CDR3: CASSLQGEGPYEQYF
V: TRBV20-1; D: -; J: TRBJ1-5; size: -; length: 15; DNA: TGCAGTGCTAGTTCGGGCAGGGGTTTCAATCAGCCCCAGCATTTT; CDR3: CSASSGRGFNQPQHF
V: TRBV6-2/TRBV6-3; D: TRBD2; J: TRBJ2-2; size: few; length: 19; DNA: TGTGCCAGCAGCGAGGGACTTCTAGCGGGAGGGCCGAGGACCGGGGAGCTGTTTTTT; CDR3: CASSEGLLAGGPRTGELFF
V: TRBV13; D: -; J: TRBJ2-1; size: -; length: 12; DNA: TGTGCCAGCAGCTTAGGCCGGTATGAGCAGTTCTTC; CDR3: CASSLGRYEQFF
V: TRBV15; D: TRBD1; J: TRBJ2-7; size: -; length: 15; DNA: TGTGCCACCAGCAGACCGAGACAGGGCGCCTACGAGCAGTACTTC; CDR3: CATSRPRQGAYEQYF
V: TRBV20-1; D: -; J: TRBJ1-5; size: -; length: 11; DNA: TGCAGTGCTCCGACGAATCAGCCCCAGCATTTT; CDR3: CSAPTNQPQHF
V: TRBV27; D: TRBD1; J: TRBJ2-7; size: -; length: 13; DNA: TGTGCCAGCAGTATTCAGGGGGCCGTCGAGCAGTACTTC; CDR3: CASSIQGAVEQYF
V: TRBV20-1; D: -; J: TRBJ2-5; size: many; length: 11; DNA: TGCAGTGCTAACCACCAAGAGACCCAGTACTTC; CDR3: CSANHQETQYF
V: TRBV20-1; D: -; J: TRBJ1-5; size: many; length: 15; DNA: TGCAGTGCCCCCTCCGAGACGGATAGCAATCAGCCCCAGCATTTT; CDR3: CSAPSETDSNQPQHF
V: TRBV5-5; D: -; J: TRBJ2-2; size: few; length: 15; DNA: TGTGCCAGCAGTTTGGCCCCGGAGAACACCGGGGAGCTGTTTTTT; CDR3: CASSLAPENTGELFF
V: TRBV12-3/TRBV12-4; D: TRBD1; J: TRBJ2-7; size: many; length: 13; DNA: TGTGCCAGCAGTTTTGACAGGGGCGGGGAGCAGTACTTC; CDR3: CASSFDRGGEQYF
V: TRBV7-9; D: TRBD2; J: TRBJ2-7; size: -; length: 15; DNA: TGTGCCAGCAGACCAGATGGCGGGAGTAGGTACGAGCAGTACTTC; CDR3: CASRPDGGSRYEQYF
V: TRBV12-3/TRBV12-4; D: TRBD1; J: TRBJ2-7; size: few; length: 14; DNA: TGTGCCAGCAGTAGGACAGGGGTATCCTACGAGCAGTACTTC; CDR3: CASSRTGVSYEQYF
V: TRBV18; D: -; J: TRBJ2-7; size: -; length: 13; DNA: TGTGCCAGCACTTACCGACAGTTCTACGAGCAGTACTTC; CDR3: CASTYRQFYEQYF
V: TRBV15; D: -; J: TRBJ2-5; size: few; length: 12; DNA: TGTGCCACCAGCAGAAATCTAGAGACCCAGTACTTC; CDR3: CATSRNLETQYF
V: TRBV20-1; D: -; J: TRBJ2-5; size: few; length: 15; DNA: TGCAGTGCTAAACCGAATCGAGGCAAACAAGAGACCCAGTACTTC; CDR3: CSAKPNRGKQETQYF
V: TRBV7-8; D: -; J: TRBJ2-2; size: few; length: 14; DNA: TGTGCCAGCAGCTTAAGTCGGTTGCCTGGGGAGCTGTTTTTT; CDR3: CASSLSRLPGELFF
V: TRBV5-6; D: -; J: TRBJ2-1; size: many; length: 12; DNA: TGTGCCAGCAGCTCGACAGACCATGAGCAGTTCTTC; CDR3: CASSSTDHEQFF
V: TRBV12-3/TRBV12-4; D: TRBD1; J: TRBJ2-5; size: -; length: 16; DNA: TGTGCCAGCAGCTTCAGGGGGCGGACTGCCCAAGAGACCCAGTACTTC; CDR3: CASSFRGRTAQETQYF
V: TRBV15; D: -; J: TRBJ2-5; size: many; length: 16; DNA: TGTGCCACCAGCAGAGACTTACTAGTGGGACAAGAGACCCAGTACTTC; CDR3: CATSRDLLVGQETQYF
V: TRBV15; D: -; J: TRBJ2-7; size: few; length: 16; DNA: TGTGCCACCAGCAGGGGGCTGGGGGCTAGCTCCTACGAGCAGTACTTC; CDR3: CATSRGLGASSYEQYF
V: TRBV29-1; D: TRBD2; J: TRBJ2-1; size: -; length: 16; DNA: TGCAGCGTCGGGACTAGCGGGAGGGCCGTCTACAATGAGCAGTTCTTC; CDR3: CSVGTSGRAVYNEQFF
V: TRBV20-1; D: -; J: TRBJ2-5; size: -; length: 11; DNA: TGCAGTGCTAGGAACGAAGAGACCCAGTACTTC; CDR3: CSARNEETQYF
V: TRBV18; D: TRBD2; J: TRBJ2-1; size: few; length: 15; DNA: TGTGCCAGCTCACGAGGCGCGGGAGGGGGAAATGAGCAGTTCTTC; CDR3: CASSRGAGGGNEQFF
V: TRBV6-2/TRBV6-3; D: -; J: TRBJ1-2; size: many; length: 16; DNA: TGTGCCAGCAGTGGAGCCGGGACATCCAAGTTCTATGGCTACACCTTC; CDR3: CASSGAGTSKFYGYTF